This T cell receptor beta chain comes out of a study of graft-versus-host responses after intestinal transplantation. With regard to this clone: Its cognate antigen is unknown.

The V end lost 1 base, the J end lost 2 bases, and 20 bases lay between the germline ends. This CDR3 comprises 18 residues. Per the germline V gene, CDR1 is LGHNA and CDR2 is YSLEER. This table comes from immunoSEQ multiplex PCR, and its TCRdb copy is limited to in-frame clones, with some not included. This repertoire shows tens of thousands of clones, about 92% found once; its top ten account for 2%. Sequenced material: unstimulated CD8+ T cells sorted from spleen or lymph node cells, taken before intestinal transplant. The chain couples TRBV4-3 to TRBJ2-5; possible D gene TRBD2, 6 bases. This TCR came from a human donor who received an intestinal transplant. In DNA form, the CDR3 reads TGCGCCAGCAGCCAAGCCATAGCGGCTCCGACTTATCAAGAGACCCAGTACTTC. Amino acid sequence: CASSQAIAAPTYQETQYF.